This T cell receptor beta chain was obtained from a study of cytomegalovirus exposure and HLA in healthy donors. The study, taken as a whole, reports: The study listed some 160 cytomegalovirus-associated TCR beta chains. CMV serostatus was the only recorded immune exposure for donors. Most likely, a cluster of highly shared sequence variants arose as a sequencing artifact.

60 Vbeta and 13 Jbeta primers were used in PCR. Sequencing used immunoSEQ multiplex PCR; TCRdb keeps in-frame clones, though not all of them. Of about 130,000 clones in the sample, around 75% were seen once. Comments on this clone: The antigen is unknown.

V lost 4 bases and J lost 5, with 21 bases in between. This CDR3 is built from 17 residues. Germline CDR1 MNHNS, CDR2 SASEGT. This chain links TRBV6-1 with TRBJ2-1; perhaps TRBD2 as D (6 bases). The TCR was taken from a man under 40 in good health and CMV-seronegative. Sequencing used PBMCs. The CDR3 sequence: CASSGGWTRDLNNEQFF. The DNA for the CDR3 is TGTGCCAGCAGTGGAGGGTGGACCCGGGACTTAAACAATGAGCAGTTCTTC.